This TCR beta chain was sequenced in a study of cytomegalovirus exposure and HLA in healthy donors. Notes on the study in general: The authors later found HLA-associated TCR beta chains more clonally expanded than equally common others.

In its sample, this clone was seen a few times. The target antigen is unknown. This CDR3 has 15 residues. PCR primers comprised 60 Vbeta and 13 Jbeta primers. Libraries were prepared by immunoSEQ multiplex PCR; TCRdb keeps only in-frame clonotypes and omits some of them. Of 150,000 to 200,000 clones listed, around 75% are singletons. Specimen: PBMCs. V gene TRBV7-5 combines with J gene TRBJ2-3; the listed D gene, TRBD1, was not tested against the DNA. TRBV7-5 is described as a pseudogene. The sequence was collected from a woman in her forties or fifties in good health and CMV-seropositive. CDR3 sequence: CVRSLDPNTTDTQYF. CDR3 DNA sequence: TGTGTCAGAAGCTTAGACCCAAACACCACAGATACGCAGTATTTT.